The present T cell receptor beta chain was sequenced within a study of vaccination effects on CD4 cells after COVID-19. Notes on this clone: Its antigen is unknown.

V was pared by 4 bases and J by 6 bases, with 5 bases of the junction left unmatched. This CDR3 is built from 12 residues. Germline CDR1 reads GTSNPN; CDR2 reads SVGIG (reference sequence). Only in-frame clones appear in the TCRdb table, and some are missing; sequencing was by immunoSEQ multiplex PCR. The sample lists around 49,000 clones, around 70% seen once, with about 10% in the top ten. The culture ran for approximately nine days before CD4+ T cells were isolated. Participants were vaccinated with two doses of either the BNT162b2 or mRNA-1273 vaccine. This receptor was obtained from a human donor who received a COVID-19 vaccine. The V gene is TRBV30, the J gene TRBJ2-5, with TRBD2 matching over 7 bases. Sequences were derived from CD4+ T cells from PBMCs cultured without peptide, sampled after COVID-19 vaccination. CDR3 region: CAWTPGRQTQYF. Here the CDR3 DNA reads TGTGCCTGGACCCCCGGGAGGCAGACCCAGTACTTC. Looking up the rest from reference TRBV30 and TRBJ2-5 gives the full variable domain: SQTIHQWPATLVQPVGSPLSLECTVEGTSNPNLYWYRQAAGRGLQLLFYSVGIGQISSEVPQNLSASRPQDRQFILSSKKLLLSDSGFYLCAWTPGRQTQYFGPGTRLLVL.